The 30 T cell receptor beta chains below were found in one sample sequenced in a study of blood T cell repertoires in COVID-19. Sequencing used immunoSEQ multiplex PCR; TCRdb keeps in-frame clones, though not all of them. The data hold over 250,000 clones, with about nine tenths observed a single time. Sequences were obtained from peripheral blood. These receptors all come from a man aged 35 to 55 who had recovered from COVID-19.

The rearrangement uses TRBV18 and TRBJ1-1, with D possibly matching TRBD1 (5 bases). V was cut by 2 bases and J by 3 bases, with 10 bases left in between. The CDR3 is made up of 14 amino acids. Germline CDR1 reads KGHSH; CDR2 reads LQKENI. CDR3 coding DNA: TGTGCCAGCTCACCAAGGGGAGGCGACACTGAAGCTTTCTTT. Amino acid sequence: CASSPRGGDTEAFF.

The rearrangement uses TRBV11-2 and TRBJ1-6, with TRBD1 as a possible D gene (5 bases). Germline V gene data show CDR1 as SGHAT and CDR2 as FQNNGV. The V end was cut by 0 bases, the J end by 10 bases, with 10 bases between. CDR3 size: 14 residues. The CDR3 DNA follows: TGTGCCAGCAGCTTAGAACCAGGGAAGTCACCCCTCCACTTT. Its translation: CASSLEPGKSPLHF.

V gene TRBV7-9 combines with J gene TRBJ1-1; no reliable D call. Germline CDR1 SEHNR, CDR2 FQNEAQ (reference sequence). The CDR3 spans 12 residues. Trimming removed 2 bases from V and 5 bases from J, with 6 bases in between. CDR3 protein: CASSLIGTEAFF. The CDR3 region has the DNA TGTGCCAGCAGCTTAATCGGGACTGAAGCTTTCTTT.

This clone has a handful of counts. V gene TRBV23-1 combines with J gene TRBJ2-1, with no clear D. TRBV23-1 is an ORF; its function is uncertain. The CDR3 has 17 residues. V was trimmed by 2 bases and J by 4 bases, leaving 18 bases between them. CDR3: CASSQTPARFLYNEQFF. In DNA, the CDR3 is TGCGCCAGCAGTCAAACGCCCGCCAGGTTTTTATACAATGAGCAGTTCTTC.

The J gene is TRBJ2-5, the V gene TRBV5-1, with 9 bases that match TRBD2. Germline V lookup: CDR1 SGHRS, CDR2 YFSETQ. After removal of 4 bases from V and 4 bases from J, the junction contained 8 bases not matched to a gene. CDR3 length: 15 amino acids. CDR3 residues: CASSTRLAVGETQYF. The CDR3 DNA sequence: TGCGCCAGCAGCACTCGACTAGCGGTGGGAGAGACCCAGTACTTC.

This chain joins TRBV5-1 and TRBJ2-7; 10 bases fit TRBD2. Germline CDR1 SGHRS, CDR2 YFSETQ. The CDR3 spans 15 residues. The junction had 4 bases not matched to a gene; V was cut back by 1 base and J by 3 bases. This CDR3 reads CASSLRASGSYEQYF. The CDR3 nucleotides read TGCGCCAGCAGCTTGAGGGCTAGCGGGAGCTACGAGCAGTACTTC. The full variable domain, in which reference TRBV5-1 and TRBJ2-7 provide the parts outside the CDR3, is KAGVTQTPRYLIKTRGQQVTLSCSPISGHRSVSWYQQTPGQGLQFLFEYFSETQRNKGNFPGRFSGRQFSNSRSEMNVSTLELGDSALYLCASSLRASGSYEQYFGPGTRLTVT.

The chain uses TRBV7-9 and TRBJ2-4; 9 bases fit TRBD1. Germline V gives CDR1 SEHNR, CDR2 FQNEAQ (reference sequence). CDR3 length equals 16 residues. V shed 5 bases, J shed 6 bases, and the junction held 11 bases outside the gene matches. Here the CDR3 reads CASSGLDRGQGNIQYF. The CDR3 nucleotides read TGTGCCAGCAGCGGATTGGACAGGGGTCAGGGAAACATTCAGTACTTC.

The chain links TRBV18 to TRBJ1-2, with 7 bases aligning to TRBD1. The CDR3 runs 13 residues. The germline gives CDR1 KGHSH, CDR2 LQKENI. The ends lost 6 bases at V and 1 base at J; junction bases unmatched: 2. The CDR3 coding sequence is TGTGCCAGCTCTCGGGACAGTAACTATGGCTACACCTTC. Protein sequence: CASSRDSNYGYTF.

V gene TRBV2 combines with J gene TRBJ1-2; D is possibly TRBD1 (5 bases). The CDR3 has 16 amino acids. Trimming left V 2 bases short and J 7 bases short, with 20 bases between. Per germline, CDR1 SNHLY and CDR2 FYNNEI. The CDR3 nucleotides read TGTGCCAGCAGTGAATATTTAGGGGCCCCTAAGGGTGGCTACACCTTC. Translation: CASSEYLGAPKGGYTF.

This chain connects TRBV5-6 to TRBJ2-7, with 9 bases fitting TRBD1. CDR3 size: 14 residues. V shed 4 bases and J 3 bases; nucleotides not matched to a gene: 5. Germline V gene data show CDR1 as SGHDT and CDR2 as YYEEEE. CDR3 loop: CASSVHRGLYEQYF. The DNA of the CDR3 is TGTGCCAGCAGCGTACACAGGGGGCTCTACGAGCAGTACTTC.

J is TRBJ1-1 and V is TRBV7-2; perhaps TRBD1 as D (6 bases). Trimming stripped 0 bases from V and 7 bases from J, with 15 bases between. Germline CDR1 SGHTA, CDR2 FQGNSA. The CDR3 has 15 amino acids. The CDR3 sequence: CASSLAPGKGGEAFF. The CDR3 nucleotides read TGTGCCAGCAGCTTAGCCCCAGGGAAAGGGGGTGAAGCTTTCTTT.

CDR3 bases: TGTGCCAGCAGTTACCAAAAAGGAGGGCCGCTTAACACTGAAGCTTTCTTT. Translated, it gives CASSYQKGGPLNTEAFF. The chain is built from TRBV6-2 or TRBV6-3 and TRBJ1-1; D is ambiguous. The CDR3 is 17 amino acids. The germline V and J ends were trimmed by 2 bases and 2 bases, with 18 bases remaining between them. In germline, CDR1 is MNHEY, CDR2 SVGEGT.

V and J are TRBV5-6 and TRBJ2-7; 9 bases fit TRBD1. The germline gives CDR1 SGHDT, CDR2 YYEEEE. The ends lost 3 bases at V and 8 bases at J; junction bases unmatched: 6. The CDR3 is 13 residues long. CDR3 protein: CASSSGTGSQQYF. Here the CDR3 DNA reads TGTGCCAGCAGCTCGGGGACAGGGTCGCAGCAGTACTTC.

The CDR3 reads CASSHGTTGGAFF. The CDR3 DNA follows: TGTGCCAGCAGCCACGGAACAACTGGGGGGGCTTTCTTT. The chain employs TRBV11-3 and TRBJ1-1; D is possibly TRBD1 (5 bases). The CDR3 contains 13 residues. CDR1 is SGHNT, CDR2 YENEEA, per germline. The V gene lost 5 bases and the J gene lost 11 bases, with 18 bases spanning the gap.

This chain links TRBV7-2 with TRBJ1-2, with TRBD1 matching 9 bases. V lost 4 bases, J lost 2 bases, and 2 bases stayed unmatched. CDR1 is SGHTA and CDR2 is FQGNSA in the germline V gene. The CDR3 covers 14 residues. DNA of the CDR3: TGTGCCAGCAGCTCTGGGACAGGGAACTATGGCTACACCTTC. This gives the protein CASSSGTGNYGYTF.

The V gene is TRBV10-2, the J gene TRBJ2-2; D is possibly TRBD2 (6 bases). Per germline, CDR1 WSHSY and CDR2 SAAADI. Trimming stripped 4 bases from V and 0 bases from J, with 21 bases between. The CDR3 totals 19 residues. The CDR3 DNA follows: TGCGCCAGCAGTGGGCGGGGAGGACGTCGGGGCTCGAACACCGGGGAGCTGTTTTTT. Protein product: CASSGRGGRRGSNTGELFF.

The CDR3 nucleotides read TGTGCCACCAGCAGAGATCCCGTTAACACTGAAGCTTTCTTT. The encoded protein is CATSRDPVNTEAFF. The chain is built from TRBV15 and TRBJ1-1, with D uncertain. CDR1 LNHNV and CDR2 YYDKDF come from the germline V gene (reference sequence). This CDR3 contains 14 residues. V gave up 0 bases and J gave up 2 bases, with 7 bases separating them.

In regard to this clone: One junction end does not reproduce the germline sequence, and a read error may be involved. The rearrangement joins TRBV30 to TRBJ2-7, with 8 bases identical to TRBD1. There are 14 residues in the CDR3. Germline V gene lookup returns CDR1 GTSNPN and CDR2 SVGIG (reference sequence). DNA for the CDR3: TGTGCCTGGAGTTTTTCAGGGGGCTCCAACGAGCAGTACTTC. This sequence encodes CAWSFSGGSNEQYF.

The chain links TRBV19 to TRBJ1-1, with a weak D call TRBD1 (5 bases). V shed 9 bases and J shed 4 bases, with 15 bases lying between them. The CDR3 contains 13 residues. Germline-derived CDR1 and CDR2 are LNHDA and SQIVND (reference sequence). Here the CDR3 DNA reads TGTGCCAGCGAGCGGGGGTTAGGCACTGAAGCTTTCTTT. This gives the protein CASERGLGTEAFF.

The rearrangement uses TRBV5-4 and TRBJ1-2; D might be TRBD1 (5 bases). Trimming stripped 3 bases from V and 8 bases from J, with 17 bases between. The CDR3 is made up of 14 amino acids. The germline V gene encodes CDR1 SGHNT and CDR2 YYREEE (reference sequence). The CDR3 protein is CASSSGAGRKGYTF. In nucleotides, the CDR3 is TGTGCCAGCAGCTCCGGCGCAGGGCGTAAAGGCTACACCTTC.

This rearrangement joins TRBV7-2 to TRBJ1-2, with 8 positions matching TRBD1. V lost 5 bases to trimming and J lost 8 bases; unmatched junction nucleotides: 7. The CDR3 runs 13 residues. CDR1 and CDR2 (germline): SGHTA, FQGNSA. Here the CDR3 reads CASSLRTGPGYTF. Written as DNA, the CDR3 is TGTGCCAGCAGCCTCAGGACAGGGCCCGGCTACACCTTC.

This clone was counted between two and nine times. V gene TRBV25-1 combines with J gene TRBJ2-1; weak D call: TRBD2 (6 bases). The CDR3 has 15 amino acids. V lost 1 base and J lost 4, with 11 bases in between. Per germline, CDR1 MGHDK and CDR2 SYGVNS. The CDR3 loop reads CASSEFGGVYNEQFF. The CDR3 region has the DNA TGTGCCAGCAGTGAATTCGGCGGGGTTTACAATGAGCAGTTCTTC.

The chain combines TRBV5-1 with TRBJ2-1; 10 bases are a match to TRBD2. V was pared by 2 bases and J by 7 bases, with 6 bases of the junction left unmatched. CDR3 length: 15 residues. CDR1 and CDR2 from the germline V gene are SGHRS and YFSETQ. The CDR3 protein is CASSLTSGVENEQFF. The CDR3 DNA is TGCGCCAGCAGCTTAACTAGCGGGGTTGAGAATGAGCAGTTCTTC.

This chain connects TRBV11-2 to TRBJ2-3; the match to TRBD2 covers 10 bases. This CDR3 comprises 14 residues. Germline V gene data show CDR1 as SGHAT and CDR2 as FQNNGV. V lost 4 bases to trimming and J lost 6 bases; unmatched junction nucleotides: 4. The CDR3 here is CASSSSGSGDTQYF. The CDR3 nucleotides are TGTGCCAGCAGCTCTAGCGGGAGCGGGGATACGCAGTATTTT. Together with reference TRBV11-2 and TRBJ2-3, the CDR3 gives the full variable domain: EAGVAQSPRYKIIEKRQSVAFWCNPISGHATLYWYQQILGQGPKLLIQFQNNGVVDDSQLPKDRFSAERLKGVDSTLKIQPAKLEDSAVYLCASSSSGSGDTQYFGPGTRLTVL.

This sequence joins TRBV2 and TRBJ2-4; TRBD1 aligns across 7 bases. The CDR3 has 15 residues. CDR1 SNHLY and CDR2 FYNNEI come from the germline V gene. V shed 5 bases, J shed 7 bases, and the junction held 11 bases outside the gene matches. The CDR3 DNA reads as TGTGCCAGCAGTCCCCTCCGACAGGGTCGGAACATTCAGTACTTC. This codes for CASSPLRQGRNIQYF.

This clone has ten or more counts. This rearrangement joins TRBV12-3 or TRBV12-4 to TRBJ2-7, with D perhaps matching TRBD2 (6 bases). CDR3 length equals 13 residues. V shed 4 bases and J shed 6 bases, with 13 bases lying between them. DNA for the CDR3: TGTGCCAGCAGTTCGTTCTCCGGGGGCGAGCAGTACTTC. Protein sequence: CASSSFSGGEQYF.

This clone has a single count. The genes are TRBV4-3 and TRBJ2-2, with a possible D match to TRBD1 (7 bases). Trimming left V 3 bases short and J 4 bases short, with 15 bases between. Germline CDR1 LGHNA, CDR2 YSLEER. This CDR3 contains 16 residues. CDR3 in amino acids: CASSHYRQGGTGELFF. In DNA, the CDR3 is TGCGCCAGCAGCCATTACAGACAGGGAGGCACCGGGGAGCTGTTTTTT.

The genes are TRBV7-9 and TRBJ2-6; 7 positions match TRBD1. This CDR3 has 16 residues. CDR1 and CDR2 from the germline V gene are SEHNR and FQNEAQ (reference sequence). Trimming removed 3 bases from V and 0 bases from J; junction bases left unmatched: 2. The CDR3 DNA reads TGTGCCAGCAGCTTGGGACAGAACTCTGGGGCCAACGTCCTGACTTTC. As protein: CASSLGQNSGANVLTF.

This clone showed up just once. The gene calls are TRBV7-8 and TRBJ2-6; TRBD2 might be the D (6 bases). This CDR3 region has 17 residues. Trimming took 1 base from V and 0 from J, leaving 10 bases between them. Per the germline V gene, CDR1 is SGHVS and CDR2 is FQNEAQ. The CDR3: CASSLVAESSGANVLTF. CDR3 bases: TGTGCCAGCAGCTTAGTAGCGGAAAGCTCTGGGGCCAACGTCCTGACTTTC.

This sequence joins TRBV9 and TRBJ2-1; maybe TRBD2 (5 bases). This CDR3 spans 18 amino acids. Germline loops: CDR1 SGDLS, CDR2 YYNGEE. V was shortened by 4 bases and J by 6 bases, with 26 bases between the two germline ends. The CDR3 nucleotides read TGTGCCAGCAGCCACGGCATTAAGGTCCCTGGACTGGGCAATGAGCAGTTCTTC. The encoded protein is CASSHGIKVPGLGNEQFF. The entire variable domain, with the rest obtained from reference TRBV9 and TRBJ2-1, is as follows: DSGVTQTPKHLITATGQRVTLRCSPRSGDLSVYWYQQSLDQGLQFLIQYYNGEERAKGNILERFSAQQFPDLHSELNLSSLELGDSALYFCASSHGIKVPGLGNEQFFGPGTRLTVL.